Each of the 25 T cell receptor beta chains below was sequenced from the same sample in a study of cytomegalovirus exposure and HLA in healthy donors. The PCR had 60 Vbeta and 13 Jbeta primers. Using immunoSEQ multiplex PCR, the repertoire was profiled, and TCRdb retains in-frame clones only, with some absent. This sample yields more than 40,000 clones, of which 81% are seen a single time; roughly 2.5% belongs to the top ten. Sample: PBMCs. The receptors were sampled from a man in his forties or fifties in good health and CMV-seronegative.

The genes are TRBV6-5 and TRBJ2-1; D not certain. Germline CDR1 reads MNHEY; CDR2 reads SVGAGI. This CDR3 comprises 14 residues. Trimming shortened V by 3 bases and J by 4 bases, and 10 bases separated the two germline ends. CDR3 residues: CASSYAVSYNEQFF. Written as DNA, the CDR3 is TGTGCCAGCAGTTATGCGGTCAGTTACAATGAGCAGTTCTTC.

The chain uses TRBV7-9 and TRBJ1-1; TRBD1 might be the D (5 bases). CDR3 length: 13 residues. Germline-derived CDR1 and CDR2 are SEHNR and FQNEAQ (reference sequence). V was clipped by 5 bases and J by 5 bases, with 12 bases between them. CDR3 protein: CASSQTSGTEAFF. The DNA of the CDR3 is TGTGCCAGCAGCCAGACGTCAGGGACTGAAGCTTTCTTT.

The V and J genes are TRBV27 and TRBJ1-4; 8 nucleotides agree with TRBD1. The CDR3 is made up of 16 amino acids. V dropped 5 bases and J dropped 6; count of bases not matched to a gene: 11. Germline V lookup: CDR1 MNHEY, CDR2 SMNVEV (reference sequence). The CDR3 is CASSPIGTGLDEKLFF. The DNA for the CDR3 is TGTGCCAGCAGTCCGATCGGGACAGGCCTTGATGAAAAACTGTTTTTT.

CDR3 DNA: TGTGCCAGCAGCCTTGAGGCGGGAGTAGGGTATGAGCAGTTCTTC. Residues: CASSLEAGVGYEQFF. V is TRBV11-3 and J is TRBJ2-1, with 7 bases fitting TRBD2. Germline CDR1 SGHNT, CDR2 YENEEA. This CDR3 contains 15 residues. Losses at the gene ends were 5 bases for V and 8 bases for J; bases not matched to a gene: 12.

The chain uses TRBV11-3 and TRBJ2-7; TRBD1 might be the D (5 bases). Per germline, CDR1 SGHNT and CDR2 YENEEA. This CDR3 is 13 amino acids long. Trimming removed 5 bases from V and 1 base from J, with 9 bases in between. For the CDR3, the DNA is TGTGCCAGCAGCCGGGCAGGGTCCTACGAGCAGTACTTC. It encodes CASSRAGSYEQYF.

The rearrangement joins TRBV2 to TRBJ2-1; possibly TRBD2 for D (6 bases). The CDR3 is 15 residues long. CDR1 is SNHLY and CDR2 is FYNNEI in the germline V gene. V lost 6 bases and J lost 2, with 14 bases in between. CDR3 DNA sequence: TGTGCCAGCAGGTCTTTAGCGGATCCCTACAATGAGCAGTTCTTC. Translation: CASRSLADPYNEQFF.

The chain couples TRBV6-5 to TRBJ2-7; 14 bases are shared with TRBD2. V dropped 0 bases and J dropped 13; count of bases not matched to a gene: 11. Germline V gene sequence: CDR1 MNHEY, CDR2 SVGAGI. The CDR3 has 16 residues. CDR3 loop: CASSYSLTSGRAGCYF. Written as DNA, the CDR3 is TGTGCCAGCAGTTACTCCCTGACTAGCGGGAGGGCCGGATGTTACTTC.

The CDR3 nucleotides read TGTGCCAGCATTCTGAGCGGGGGTGCGACAGATACGCAGTATTTT. Translated: CASILSGGATDTQYF. The chain employs TRBV14 and TRBJ2-3; TRBD2 matches at 8 bases. V was clipped by 7 bases and J by 3 bases; unmatched bases: 9. The CDR3 extends over 15 amino acids. Germline CDR1 SGHDN, CDR2 FVKESK.

The chain combines TRBV4-3 with TRBJ1-3; D not resolved. The CDR3 has 13 amino acids. Germline V gene data show CDR1 as LGHNA and CDR2 as YSLEER. Trimming removed 0 bases at V and 9 bases at J, with 9 bases between. The CDR3 is CASSQDRETTIYF. The CDR3, as DNA: TGCGCCAGCAGCCAAGATCGGGAGACCACCATATATTTT.

The chain employs TRBV7-2 and TRBJ1-1; 8 bases map to TRBD1. Germline V gene lookup returns CDR1 SGHTA and CDR2 FQGNSA. V trimming: 4 bases; J trimming: 3 bases; junction bases outside the gene matches: 4. The CDR3 is made up of 14 amino acids. The CDR3: CASSYRGRDTEAFF. The CDR3 DNA follows: TGTGCCAGCAGCTACAGGGGGAGGGACACTGAAGCTTTCTTT.

This chain links TRBV2 with TRBJ2-5; no firm D call. The V end lost 5 bases, the J end lost 4 bases, and 2 bases lay between the germline ends. This CDR3 is 10 amino acids long. Germline CDR1 and CDR2: SNHLY and FYNNEI. CDR3 in amino acids: CASSLETQYF. The CDR3 bases are TGTGCCAGCAGTCTAGAGACCCAGTACTTC. The complete variable domain, with remaining parts taken from reference TRBV2 and TRBJ2-5, reads EPEVTQTPSHQVTQMGQEVILRCVPISNHLYFYWYRQILGQKVEFLVSFYNNEISEKSEIFDDQFSVERPDGSNFTLKIRSTKLEDSAMYFCASSLETQYFGPGTRLLVL.

This clone has a handful of counts. The chain is built from TRBV30 and TRBJ1-2; the D gene is possibly TRBD1 (6 bases). From germline, CDR1 is GTSNPN and CDR2 SVGIG (reference sequence). V was pared by 4 bases and J by 6 bases, with 9 bases between. This CDR3 has 11 amino acids. DNA of the CDR3: TGTGCCTGGACCAGGGGCCATGGCTACACCTTC. This codes for CAWTRGHGYTF.

The rearrangement links TRBV18 to TRBJ2-5, with D unresolved. Germline values: CDR1 KGHSH, CDR2 LQKENI. Trimming cost V 6 bases and J 1 base, with 6 bases left between them. This CDR3 is 12 amino acids long. The chain's CDR3 is CASSSFQETQYF. CDR3 DNA sequence: TGTGCCAGCTCCTCGTTCCAAGAGACCCAGTACTTC.

This clone was counted once. This chain links TRBV18 with TRBJ2-7, with 7 positions matching TRBD1. V shed 5 bases and J 3 bases; nucleotides not matched to a gene: 7. Germline V gives CDR1 KGHSH, CDR2 LQKENI. The CDR3 covers 14 residues. The CDR3 nucleotides are TGTGCCAGCTCAGCCGGGACAGCCAACTACGAGCAGTACTTC. The encoded protein is CASSAGTANYEQYF.

This chain connects TRBV10-3 to TRBJ2-7; 10 nucleotides line up with TRBD1. The trim removed 8 bases at V and 2 bases at J, leaving 3 bases unmatched. This CDR3 spans 13 amino acids. Germline V lookup: CDR1 ENHRY, CDR2 SYGVKD. The DNA for the CDR3 is TGTGCCATCGGGACAGGGGAGACCTACGAGCAGTACTTC. Its protein is CAIGTGETYEQYF.

Points on this clone: At one end, the junction sequence differs from germline, possibly due to a read error. This chain links TRBV4-3 with TRBJ2-6, with D possibly being TRBD2 (5 bases). The CDR3 has 16 residues. Germline V gene lookup returns CDR1 LGHNA and CDR2 YSLEER. The CDR3, as DNA: TGCGCCAGCAGCCAAGAGCCGGACTCTGGGGACAACGTCCTGACTTTC. It yields the protein CASSQEPDSGDNVLTF.

The CDR3 here is CASSLGTRGEQFF. The CDR3 DNA sequence: TGTGCCAGCAGCCTTGGGACCAGGGGTGAGCAGTTCTTC. V and J are TRBV7-2 and TRBJ2-1; tentative D call: TRBD1 (6 bases). Deletions cut 5 bases from V and 9 bases from J, with 14 bases between. Germline V gives CDR1 SGHTA, CDR2 FQGNSA. CDR3 length: 13 amino acids.

The V gene is TRBV5-1, the J gene TRBJ2-1, with D tentatively TRBD2 (6 bases). Germline values: CDR1 SGHRS, CDR2 YFSETQ. Trimming pared 3 bases from V and 5 bases from J, leaving 12 bases between. The CDR3 spans 14 residues. CDR3 sequence reads: CASSWVGGNNEQFF. CDR3 nucleotides: TGCGCCAGCAGCTGGGTGGGCGGGAACAATGAGCAGTTCTTC.

The chain joins TRBV7-9 to TRBJ2-3; 13 bases are a match to TRBD2. V was clipped by 1 base and J by 1 base; unmatched bases: 2. CDR1 is SEHNR, CDR2 FQNEAQ, per germline (reference sequence). The CDR3 consists of 17 residues. In nucleotides, the CDR3 is TGTGCCAGCAGCTTAGGACTAGCGGGGGGCGGCACAGATACGCAGTATTTT. Amino acid sequence: CASSLGLAGGGTDTQYF. The variable domain in full, with the rest retrieved from reference TRBV7-9 and TRBJ2-3, is DTGVSQNPRHKITKRGQNVTFRCDPISEHNRLYWYRQTLGQGPEFLTYFQNEAQLEKSRLLSDRFSAERPKGSFSTLEIQRTEQGDSAMYLCASSLGLAGGGTDTQYFGPGTRLTVL.

This chain connects TRBV9 to TRBJ2-7; 7 bases are a match to TRBD1. The CDR3 spans 16 residues. Trimming at V came to 4 bases and at J to 3 bases, leaving 13 bases not matched to a gene. The germline V gene encodes CDR1 SGDLS and CDR2 YYNGEE. The CDR3: CASSSRSSGQLYEQYF. The CDR3 DNA sequence: TGTGCCAGCAGCTCCCGTTCTTCGGGACAGCTCTACGAGCAGTACTTC.

The chain employs TRBV7-9 and TRBJ1-2; no clear D gene. This CDR3 comprises 16 residues. CDR1 and CDR2 (germline): SEHNR, FQNEAQ (reference sequence). V was trimmed by 1 base and J by 1 base, leaving 13 bases between them. DNA for the CDR3: TGTGCCAGCAGCTTAGATTGGGAGGAGGGTAACTATGGCTACACCTTC. It specifies CASSLDWEEGNYGYTF.

This clone was counted once. V usage is TRBV19 and J usage is TRBJ1-5, with D possibly TRBD1 on 5 matching bases. The ends were cut back, 8 bases at V and 4 bases at J, with 12 bases in the middle. This CDR3 has 13 amino acids. The germline CDR1 and CDR2 sequences are LNHDA and SQIVND (reference sequence). The DNA for the CDR3 is TGTGCCAGTGGACTCGGGGGAAATCAGCCCCAGCATTTT. Amino acid sequence: CASGLGGNQPQHF.

The chain combines TRBV7-2 with TRBJ2-7; 9 bases map to TRBD2. The CDR3 loop spans 14 amino acids. Germline assignment: CDR1 SGHTA and CDR2 FQGNSA. V was pared by 7 bases and J by 2 bases, with 6 bases of the junction left unmatched. The CDR3 protein is CASTTTSGAYEQYF. For the CDR3, the DNA is TGTGCCAGCACCACGACTAGCGGTGCCTACGAGCAGTACTTC.

The V and J genes are TRBV25-1 and TRBJ2-5; 9 positions match TRBD1. Germline V gene sequence: CDR1 MGHDK, CDR2 SYGVNS. The CDR3 length is 15 residues. The V gene end was trimmed by 10 bases and the J gene end by 9 bases; junction bases not matched to a gene: 18. The CDR3 region is CATAQYQTGGFAQYF. The CDR3 DNA is TGTGCCACCGCCCAATACCAAACAGGGGGCTTTGCCCAGTACTTC.

V is TRBV4-3 and J is TRBJ2-6, with 8 positions matching TRBD1. The V segment lost 0 bases and the J segment 0 bases; nucleotides outside the gene matches: 1. CDR1 is LGHNA, CDR2 YSLEER, per germline. The CDR3 consists of 17 residues. In nucleotides, the CDR3 is TGCGCCAGCAGCCAAGACAGGGGGCACTCTGGGGCCAACGTCCTGACTTTC. The encoded protein is CASSQDRGHSGANVLTF.